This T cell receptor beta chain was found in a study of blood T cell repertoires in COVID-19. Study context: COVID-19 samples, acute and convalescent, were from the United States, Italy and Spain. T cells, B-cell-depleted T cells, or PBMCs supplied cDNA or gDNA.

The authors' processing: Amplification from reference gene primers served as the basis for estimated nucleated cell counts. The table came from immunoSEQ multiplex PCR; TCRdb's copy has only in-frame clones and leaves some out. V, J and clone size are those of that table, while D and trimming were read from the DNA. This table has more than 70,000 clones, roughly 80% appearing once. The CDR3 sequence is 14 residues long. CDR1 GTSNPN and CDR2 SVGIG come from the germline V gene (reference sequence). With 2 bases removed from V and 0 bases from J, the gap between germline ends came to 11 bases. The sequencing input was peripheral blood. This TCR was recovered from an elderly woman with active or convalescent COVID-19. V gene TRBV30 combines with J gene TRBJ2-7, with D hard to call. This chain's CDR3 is CAWSQSGYSYEQYF. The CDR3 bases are TGTGCCTGGAGTCAATCCGGGTACTCCTACGAGCAGTACTTC.